This T cell receptor (beta chain) was sequenced for a study of T cells in Graves' hyperthyroidism and ophthalmopathy. About the study: Peripheral blood was taken when the disease was first diagnosed, before any treatment began. Findings of the study overall: Researchers found most expanded thyroid clonotypes above 0.001 in blood as well.

The CDR3 regions of TCR beta were amplified from RNA transcripts. The primer set for the first-round RT-PCR of the TCR CDR3 was HTBI. A single record per CDR3 protein comes from TCRdb applying MiXCR to the multiplex PCR reads. The table shows hundreds of thousands of distinct CDR3 sequences, with under 45% occurring only once. Diagnoses were established using clinical symptoms, serum thyroxine and TRAb, thyroid ultrasound and orbital computed tomography. A word on this clonotype: Its target is unknown.

Per the germline V gene, CDR1 is LNHDA and CDR2 is SQIVND (reference sequence). The CDR3 length is 15 residues. V was trimmed by 5 bases and J by 6 bases, leaving 17 bases between them. The chain links TRBV19 to TRBJ1-5, with a tentative D call TRBD1 (6 bases). Sequenced: blood. The sequence came from a woman aged 40 to 50 with Graves' hyperthyroidism. DNA for the CDR3: TGTGCCAGTAGTCGCGCGGGGGGGCTAAGTCAGCCCCAGCATTTT. Protein product: CASSRAGGLSQPQHF. Filled out from reference TRBV19 and TRBJ1-5, the complete variable domain reads DGGITQSPKYLFRKEGQNVTLSCEQNLNHDAMYWYRQDPGQGLRLIYYSQIVNDFQKGDIAEGYSVSREKKESFPLTVTSAQKNPTAFYLCASSRAGGLSQPQHFGDGTRLSIL.